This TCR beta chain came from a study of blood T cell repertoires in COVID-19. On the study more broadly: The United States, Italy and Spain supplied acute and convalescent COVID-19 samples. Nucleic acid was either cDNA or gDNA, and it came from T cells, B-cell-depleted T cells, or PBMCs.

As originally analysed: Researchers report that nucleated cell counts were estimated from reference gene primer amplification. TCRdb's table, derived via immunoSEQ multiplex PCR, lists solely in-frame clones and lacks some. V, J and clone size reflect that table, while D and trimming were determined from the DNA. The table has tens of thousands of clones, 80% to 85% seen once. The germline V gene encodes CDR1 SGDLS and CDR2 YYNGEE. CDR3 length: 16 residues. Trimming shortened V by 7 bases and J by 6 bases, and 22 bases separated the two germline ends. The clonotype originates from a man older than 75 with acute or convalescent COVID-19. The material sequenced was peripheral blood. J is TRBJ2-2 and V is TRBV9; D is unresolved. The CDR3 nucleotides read TGTGCCAGCCGAAGCGTTGGCTACGGCGGCTCCGGGGAGCTGTTTTTT. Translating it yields CASRSVGYGGSGELFF.